This TCR beta chain was found in a study of cytomegalovirus exposure and HLA in healthy donors. The study, taken as a whole, reports: Most sequenced TCRs were rare (though some public TCRs occurred in many donors). Later analysis demonstrated an association between a missense DCLRE1C variant and TCR beta V- and J-gene trimming.

The V and J ends lost 1 base and 3 bases respectively, with 9 bases between them. The CDR3 runs 14 residues. CDR1 is LNHDA, CDR2 SQIVND, per germline (reference sequence). 60 Vbeta and 13 Jbeta primers were used in PCR. Some clones are missing from TCRdb's copy, which holds only in-frame ones; the method was immunoSEQ multiplex PCR. This sample contains about 150,000 clones. As concerns this clone: What it binds is not known.

Sequences were obtained from PBMCs. The chain has TRBV19 and TRBJ1-1; D not certain. The receptor was isolated from a man aged 25 to 40 in good health and CMV-seronegative. CDR3 sequence: CASSIVPGYTEAFF. The CDR3 DNA is TGTGCCAGTAGTATAGTTCCAGGATACACTGAAGCTTTCTTT.